The rows below give T cell receptor beta chains drawn from one sample of a study of blood T cell repertoires in COVID-19. Generated by immunoSEQ multiplex PCR, the TCRdb table keeps only in-frame clones and is missing some. The table lists some 170,000 clones, about 88% of them singletons. The specimen was PBMCs or T cells enriched from blood (not recorded which). The receptor source for this set is a human donor with acute COVID-19. The donor label of this sample is uncertain. The CDR3 runs from the conserved cysteine through the conserved F or W. The D gene is left open where the match is weak. Some rows mark clone size as missing; the rest say once, few, many or name a class of expanded clone.

j_gene: TRBJ2-7
abundance: NA
d_gene: TRBD1
v_gene: TRBV9
CDR3nt: TGTGCCAGCAGCGTAGAGGCAGGGGGCTTGGACGAGCAGTACTTC
CDR3aa: CASSVEAGGLDEQYF

j_gene: TRBJ2-7
abundance: NA
d_gene: NA
v_gene: TRBV18
CDR3nt: TGTGCCAGCTCACCCAGGGACTCCTACGAGCAGTACTTC
CDR3aa: CASSPRDSYEQYF

j_gene: TRBJ1-4
abundance: NA
d_gene: NA
v_gene: TRBV7-9
CDR3nt: TGTGCCAGCTCCGGGACGGGGGGAGAAAAACTGTTTTTT
CDR3aa: CASSGTGGEKLFF

j_gene: TRBJ2-3
abundance: NA
d_gene: NA
v_gene: TRBV25-1
CDR3nt: TGTGCCAGCAGTGAATTGAGAAAAGGGGACACAGATACGCAGTATTTT
CDR3aa: CASSELRKGDTDTQYF

j_gene: TRBJ2-1
abundance: NA
d_gene: NA
v_gene: TRBV5-1
CDR3nt: TGCGCCAGCAGCCGTGAGAGCTCCTACAATGAGCAGTTCTTC
CDR3aa: CASSRESSYNEQFF

j_gene: TRBJ1-1
abundance: NA
d_gene: NA
v_gene: TRBV14
CDR3nt: TGTGCCAGCAGCGTACAGAACACTGAAGCTTTCTTT
CDR3aa: CASSVQNTEAFF

j_gene: TRBJ1-2
abundance: few
d_gene: NA
v_gene: TRBV11-2
CDR3nt: TGTGCCAGCAGCTTAGTATGGGAGGGGAACGGCTACACCTTC
CDR3aa: CASSLVWEGNGYTF

j_gene: TRBJ1-1
abundance: few
d_gene: NA
v_gene: TRBV15
CDR3nt: TGTGCCACCAGCGCCGGCGGAGGACCCAACACTGAAGCTTTCTTT
CDR3aa: CATSAGGGPNTEAFF

j_gene: TRBJ2-2
abundance: NA
d_gene: TRBD1
v_gene: TRBV13
CDR3nt: TGTGCCAGCAGCGTCAGGACAGGGGGGTCCGGGGAGCTGTTTTTT
CDR3aa: CASSVRTGGSGELFF

j_gene: TRBJ2-1
abundance: NA
d_gene: TRBD1
v_gene: TRBV11-1
CDR3nt: TGTGCCAGCAGTCCTACAGGGGGCTTCAACAATGAGCAGTTCTTC
CDR3aa: CASSPTGGFNNEQFF

j_gene: TRBJ2-1
abundance: NA
d_gene: TRBD2
v_gene: TRBV5-1
CDR3nt: TGCGCCAGCAGCCTACGACTAGCGGGGGGTAATGAGCAGTTCTTC
CDR3aa: CASSLRLAGGNEQFF

j_gene: TRBJ1-1
abundance: NA
d_gene: NA
v_gene: TRBV4-3
CDR3nt: TGCGCCAGCAGCTTGGACACGGGCCCTATGAACACTGAAGCTTTCTTT
CDR3aa: CASSLDTGPMNTEAFF

j_gene: TRBJ1-1
abundance: NA
d_gene: NA
v_gene: TRBV19
CDR3nt: TGTGCCAGTAGTCCCCAGGCGAGGGTGATCACTGAAGCTTTCTTT
CDR3aa: CASSPQARVITEAFF

j_gene: TRBJ1-2
abundance: NA
d_gene: TRBD1
v_gene: TRBV5-1
CDR3nt: TGCGCCAGGGGGACAGGGGGGCGCGTTTTTTATGGCTACACCTTC
CDR3aa: CARGTGGRVFYGYTF

j_gene: TRBJ1-1
abundance: NA
d_gene: NA
v_gene: TRBV10-3
CDR3nt: TGTGCCATCATCGCAGGCCCGCTGAGCACTGAAGCTTTCTTT
CDR3aa: CAIIAGPLSTEAFF

j_gene: TRBJ1-3
abundance: NA
d_gene: NA
v_gene: TRBV6-2/TRBV6-3
CDR3nt: TGTGCCAGCAGTTCGCGGGTCTCTGGAAACACCATATATTTT
CDR3aa: CASSSRVSGNTIYF

j_gene: TRBJ1-2
abundance: few
d_gene: NA
v_gene: TRBV5-6
CDR3nt: TGTGCCAGCAGCTTACCAGGGATTAACTATGGCTACACCTTC
CDR3aa: CASSLPGINYGYTF

j_gene: TRBJ2-7
abundance: NA
d_gene: NA
v_gene: TRBV4-1
CDR3nt: TGCGCCAGCAGCCAAACGGTACTAGCCACCTACGAGCAGTACTTC
CDR3aa: CASSQTVLATYEQYF

j_gene: TRBJ2-1
abundance: NA
d_gene: NA
v_gene: TRBV3-1/TRBV3-2
CDR3nt: TGTGCCAGCAGCCACGGGGACTCCTACAATGAGCAGTTCTTC
CDR3aa: CASSHGDSYNEQFF

j_gene: TRBJ2-7
abundance: NA
d_gene: NA
v_gene: TRBV6-2/TRBV6-3
CDR3nt: TGTGCCAGCAGTTACTCGAGGTTTTACGAGCAGTACTTC
CDR3aa: CASSYSRFYEQYF

j_gene: TRBJ2-4
abundance: NA
d_gene: NA
v_gene: TRBV30
CDR3nt: TGTGCCTGGAGTAAAGAACAGGGAGTCAAAAACATTCAGTACTTC
CDR3aa: CAWSKEQGVKNIQYF

j_gene: TRBJ1-2
abundance: NA
d_gene: TRBD1
v_gene: TRBV28
CDR3nt: TGTGCCAGCAGTTTAGGACAGGAGTCCTATGGCTACACCTTC
CDR3aa: CASSLGQESYGYTF

j_gene: TRBJ2-5
abundance: NA
d_gene: TRBD1
v_gene: TRBV11-2
CDR3nt: TGTGCCAGCGCACGGCAGGGACAGCAAGAGACCCAGTACTTC
CDR3aa: CASARQGQQETQYF

j_gene: TRBJ2-1
abundance: NA
d_gene: NA
v_gene: TRBV3-1/TRBV3-2
CDR3nt: TGTGCCAGCAGCCACCAAGGTCGTGGACTTAACAATGAGCAGTTCTTC
CDR3aa: CASSHQGRGLNNEQFF

j_gene: TRBJ2-1
abundance: once
d_gene: NA
v_gene: TRBV7-3
CDR3nt: TGTGCCAGCAGCAGCGGTGTGGAGCAGTTCTTC
CDR3aa: CASSSGVEQFF

j_gene: TRBJ2-7
abundance: NA
d_gene: TRBD1
v_gene: TRBV9
CDR3nt: TGTGCCAGCAGCGTTTCCGGGACAGGGGGACCTTACGAGCAGTACTTC
CDR3aa: CASSVSGTGGPYEQYF

j_gene: TRBJ1-2
abundance: NA
d_gene: NA
v_gene: TRBV5-3
CDR3nt: TGTGCCAGAAGCTTGGCTCCAGGGATTAAATACTATGGCTACACCTTC
CDR3aa: CARSLAPGIKYYGYTF

j_gene: TRBJ1-4
abundance: NA
d_gene: NA
v_gene: TRBV9
CDR3nt: TGTGCCAGCAGCGTCAGTGGGAGAGACGAAAAACTGTTTTTT
CDR3aa: CASSVSGRDEKLFF

j_gene: TRBJ2-5
abundance: few
d_gene: NA
v_gene: TRBV20-1
CDR3nt: TGCAGTGCCGGAGGAGGGGAGACCCAGTACTTC
CDR3aa: CSAGGGETQYF

j_gene: TRBJ1-6
abundance: NA
d_gene: TRBD1
v_gene: TRBV19
CDR3nt: TGTGCCAGTAGTGCGGGACAGGGTAATTCACCCCTCCACTTT
CDR3aa: CASSAGQGNSPLHF

j_gene: TRBJ1-6
abundance: few
d_gene: NA
v_gene: TRBV27
CDR3nt: TGTGCCAGCAGGTCTCCCAATTCACCCCTCCACTTT
CDR3aa: CASRSPNSPLHF

j_gene: TRBJ2-3
abundance: NA
d_gene: NA
v_gene: TRBV4-2
CDR3nt: TGTGCCAGCAGCCAAGGGAGTAGCACAGATACGCAGTATTTT
CDR3aa: CASSQGSSTDTQYF

j_gene: TRBJ2-1
abundance: NA
d_gene: TRBD2
v_gene: TRBV27
CDR3nt: TGTGCCAGCAGTTTATCGAGGCTAGCGGACTACAATGAGCAGTTCTTC
CDR3aa: CASSLSRLADYNEQFF

j_gene: TRBJ1-1
abundance: NA
d_gene: TRBD1
v_gene: TRBV19
CDR3nt: TGTGCCAGTAGGACCGACAGGGTGAACACTGAAGCTTTCTTT
CDR3aa: CASRTDRVNTEAFF

j_gene: TRBJ1-4
abundance: few
d_gene: NA
v_gene: TRBV24-1
CDR3nt: TGTGCCACCAAAGAGGGCAGGCAGGCCAATAATGAAAAACTGTTTTTT
CDR3aa: CATKEGRQANNEKLFF

j_gene: TRBJ1-1
abundance: NA
d_gene: NA
v_gene: TRBV19
CDR3nt: TGTGCCAGTGAGAACGTCCCGGGGGAAGCTTTCTTT
CDR3aa: CASENVPGEAFF

j_gene: TRBJ2-5
abundance: NA
d_gene: NA
v_gene: TRBV10-1
CDR3nt: TGCGCCAGCAGTAGGGGGAACGGAGAGACCCAGTACTTC
CDR3aa: CASSRGNGETQYF

j_gene: TRBJ1-5
abundance: NA
d_gene: NA
v_gene: TRBV4-2
CDR3nt: TGTGCCAGCAGCCAAGGCCGGGTGAACAATCAGCCCCAGCATTTT
CDR3aa: CASSQGRVNNQPQHF

j_gene: TRBJ1-2
abundance: once
d_gene: TRBD1
v_gene: TRBV11-2
CDR3nt: TGTGCCAGCAGCTTAGCCTACAGGGGGCCTCATGGCTACACCTTC
CDR3aa: CASSLAYRGPHGYTF

j_gene: TRBJ1-1
abundance: NA
d_gene: NA
v_gene: TRBV30
CDR3nt: TGTGCCTGGAGACTGACAGAGATGAACACTGAAGCTTTCTTT
CDR3aa: CAWRLTEMNTEAFF

j_gene: TRBJ2-7
abundance: NA
d_gene: TRBD2
v_gene: TRBV4-1
CDR3nt: TGCGCCAGCAGCCAGGTTAGCGGGGGAGACGAGCAGTACTTC
CDR3aa: CASSQVSGGDEQYF

j_gene: TRBJ2-4
abundance: NA
d_gene: NA
v_gene: TRBV20-1
CDR3nt: TGCAGTGCTAGTTCTTGGGCAGTTCTCGGCAAAAACATTCAGTACTTC
CDR3aa: CSASSWAVLGKNIQYF

j_gene: TRBJ2-5
abundance: NA
d_gene: TRBD1
v_gene: TRBV7-9
CDR3nt: TGTGCCAGCAGCTTCGTGCCGGGACAGCAAGAGACCCAGTACTTC
CDR3aa: CASSFVPGQQETQYF

j_gene: TRBJ2-7
abundance: NA
d_gene: TRBD1
v_gene: TRBV18
CDR3nt: TGTGCCAGCTCCGCCGGGACAGCTCGCGAGCAGTACTTC
CDR3aa: CASSAGTAREQYF

j_gene: TRBJ2-3
abundance: NA
d_gene: NA
v_gene: TRBV6-5
CDR3nt: TGTGCCAGCAGTTACTCCGGTGGGGGGAGTCCAGATACGCAGTATTTT
CDR3aa: CASSYSGGGSPDTQYF

j_gene: TRBJ2-3
abundance: NA
d_gene: NA
v_gene: TRBV7-9
CDR3nt: TGTGCCAGCAGCTCCCAGGGTACAGATACGCAGTATTTT
CDR3aa: CASSSQGTDTQYF

j_gene: TRBJ1-4
abundance: NA
d_gene: NA
v_gene: TRBV6-7
CDR3nt: TGTGCCAGCAGTTACCCACCTCGCCGAGACAGAAGGTTCAATGAAAAACTGTTTTTT
CDR3aa: CASSYPPRRDRRFNEKLFF

j_gene: TRBJ1-1
abundance: NA
d_gene: NA
v_gene: TRBV7-9
CDR3nt: TGTGCCAGCAGCTTCTTACAGGGCCCCGAAGCTTTCTTT
CDR3aa: CASSFLQGPEAFF

j_gene: TRBJ1-2
abundance: NA
d_gene: TRBD1
v_gene: TRBV29-1
CDR3nt: TGCAGCGATCTCGACAGGGTCAGGGGCTACACCTTC
CDR3aa: CSDLDRVRGYTF